The 6 T cell receptor beta chains given below trace back to one sample, sequenced in a study of T cells in Graves' hyperthyroidism and ophthalmopathy. RNA transcripts served as the template for amplifying TCR beta CDR3 regions. HTBI primers were used for first-round RT-PCR of the TCR CDR3. TCRdb re-called the multiplex PCR reads through MiXCR, storing one row per CDR3 protein. The sample has some 350,000 distinct CDR3 sequences, approximately 14% seen once; the top ten hold roughly 20%. The sequenced sample consisted of blood. Source of these receptors: a woman aged 55-70 years with Graves' ophthalmopathy.

The chain couples TRBV19 to TRBJ2-7, with D possibly being TRBD1 (6 bases). The germline V and J ends were trimmed by 9 bases and 6 bases, with 18 bases remaining between them. Germline CDR1 reads LNHDA; CDR2 reads SQIVND (reference sequence). The CDR3 is 13 residues long. The CDR3 DNA is TGTGCCAGCTCATATATGGGGGCCTTCGAGCAGTACTTC. Encoded protein: CASSYMGAFEQYF.

This clonotype was observed many times. The chain carries TRBV28 and TRBJ2-1; 10 bases are a match to TRBD2. This CDR3 spans 12 amino acids. V gave up 7 bases and J gave up 7 bases; unmatched junction bases: 1. Germline V gives CDR1 MDHEN, CDR2 SYDVKM. In DNA form, the CDR3 reads TGTGCCAGCACTAGCGGGAGTAATGAGCAGTTCTTC. Protein: CASTSGSNEQFF.

This clonotype has a count of ten or more. This chain links TRBV3-1 with TRBJ2-5, with 7 bases matching TRBD1. Trimming at V came to 7 bases and at J to 2 bases, leaving 7 bases not matched to a gene. Germline-derived CDR1 and CDR2 are LGHDT and YNNKEL (reference sequence). The CDR3 loop spans 14 amino acids. CDR3 sequence reads: CASTIRDRQETQYF. The CDR3 coding sequence is TGTGCCAGCACCATCCGGGACAGACAAGAGACCCAGTACTTC.

This clonotype was counted at least ten times. J is TRBJ1-1 and V is TRBV2; 8 bases match TRBD1. The trim removed 6 bases at V and 5 bases at J, leaving 5 bases unmatched. CDR1 is SNHLY, CDR2 FYNNEI, per germline. This CDR3 spans 13 amino acids. As DNA, the CDR3 is TGTGCCAGCAGGGGGACAGGTTGGACTGAAGCTTTCTTT. Protein sequence: CASRGTGWTEAFF.

This clonotype was seen at least ten times. The chain carries TRBV6-1 and TRBJ2-6, with D perhaps TRBD1 or TRBD2 (7 bases each). The V and J ends lost 2 bases and 4 bases respectively, with 18 bases between them. The germline V gene encodes CDR1 MNHNS and CDR2 SASEGT. The CDR3 consists of 18 residues. The CDR3 DNA reads TGTGCCAGCAGTGAAAAAGTGGGAGGGGGCCCAGGGGCCAACGTCCTGACTTTC. Its protein is CASSEKVGGGPGANVLTF.

This clonotype was found many times. CDR3 nucleotide sequence: TGTGCCAGCAGTTTTTCCGGGACCCAGGATGAGCAGTTCTTC. Translation: CASSFSGTQDEQFF. The V and J genes are TRBV27 and TRBJ2-1, with D perhaps assigned TRBD1 or TRBD2 (5 bases each). This CDR3 comprises 14 residues. The V gene lost 3 bases and the J gene lost 8 bases, with 14 bases spanning the gap. Germline values: CDR1 MNHEY, CDR2 SMNVEV (reference sequence).